The 3 T cell receptor beta chains presented below share a single source sample, sequenced in a study of shared clonotypes between healthy human individuals. Produced via immunoSEQ multiplex PCR; TCRdb's table is partial and in-frame only. This repertoire shows approximately 82,000 clones, over 55% found once; its top ten account for under 65%. The material sequenced was memory CD8+ T cells sorted from blood. Subset denoted: CD45RO+ cells pooled with CCR7-negative TemRA cells. These receptors were obtained from a man aged 30 to 39 in good health.

The chain combines TRBV6-1 with TRBJ1-5; D possibly corresponds to TRBD1 (5 bases). V lost 6 bases, J lost 6 bases, and 15 bases lay in between. This CDR3 comprises 14 residues. CDR1 and CDR2 (germline): MNHNS, SASEGT. The CDR3 loop is CASSPGGAFQPQHF. CDR3 DNA: TGTGCCAGCAGCCCGGGAGGGGCATTTCAGCCCCAGCATTTT.

V usage is TRBV7-2 and J usage is TRBJ2-7; the D is unclear. CDR1 and CDR2 (germline): SGHTA, FQGNSA. The CDR3 loop spans 11 amino acids. The V end lost 3 bases, the J end lost 3 bases, and 3 bases lay between the germline ends. The CDR3, as DNA: TGTGCCAGCAGCTTTTTCTACGAGCAGTACTTC. Translation: CASSFFYEQYF.

The chain links TRBV6-6 to TRBJ1-2; D is uncertain. V shed 5 bases and J shed 2 bases, with 9 bases lying between them. Germline CDR1 and CDR2: MNHNY and SVGAGI (reference sequence). The CDR3 loop spans 13 amino acids. CDR3 amino acids: CASSPGTNYGYTF. As DNA, the CDR3 is TGTGCCAGCAGTCCTGGTACCAACTATGGCTACACCTTC.